Included here is one T cell receptor beta chain sequence, with context. The data were produced by immunoSEQ multiplex PCR, yet TCRdb's version contains in-frame clones alone and is incomplete. The sample yields 180,000 or so clones, 91% seen once. This CDR3 is 14 amino acids long. Germline lookup yields CDR1 MNHNY and CDR2 SVGAGI (reference sequence). The V end lost 1 base, the J end lost 9 bases, and 12 bases lay between the germline ends. This specimen belongs to a study of control samples from healthy donors and cancer patients. The chain uses TRBV6-6 and TRBJ1-4; D perhaps matches TRBD1 (6 bases). The clonotype was recovered from a woman in her 30s in good health. The sample taken for sequencing was blood. CDR3 residues: CASSYLVQGQKLFF. The CDR3 DNA reads TGTGCCAGCAGTTACTTAGTACAGGGCCAAAAACTGTTTTTT.